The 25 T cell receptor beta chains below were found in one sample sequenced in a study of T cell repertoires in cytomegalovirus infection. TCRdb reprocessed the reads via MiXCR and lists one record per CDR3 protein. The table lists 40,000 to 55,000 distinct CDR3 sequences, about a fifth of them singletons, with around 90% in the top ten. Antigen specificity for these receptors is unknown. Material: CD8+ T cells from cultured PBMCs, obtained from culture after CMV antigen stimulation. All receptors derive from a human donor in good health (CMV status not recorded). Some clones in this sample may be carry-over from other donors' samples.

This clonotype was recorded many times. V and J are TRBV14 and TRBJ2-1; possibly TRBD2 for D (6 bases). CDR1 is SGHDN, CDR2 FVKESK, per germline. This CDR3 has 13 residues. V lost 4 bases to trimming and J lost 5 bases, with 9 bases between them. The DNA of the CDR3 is TGTGCCAGCAGCCCCGGGAGTCACAATGAGCAGTTCTTC. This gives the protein CASSPGSHNEQFF.

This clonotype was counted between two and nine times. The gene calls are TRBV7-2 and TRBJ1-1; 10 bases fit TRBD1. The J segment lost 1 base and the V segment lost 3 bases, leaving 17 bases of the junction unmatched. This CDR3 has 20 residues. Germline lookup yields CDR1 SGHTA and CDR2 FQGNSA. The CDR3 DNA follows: TGTGCCAGCAGCTTTAGAGGACTGGGACAGGGGTTTGGATGGAACACTGAAGCTTTCTTT. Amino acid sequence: CASSFRGLGQGFGWNTEAFF.

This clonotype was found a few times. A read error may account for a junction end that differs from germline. The CDR3 DNA follows: TGTGCCAGCAGCTTAGCACTTCGAACCTCCCACAATGAGCAGTTCTTC. Encoded protein: CASSLALRTSHNEQFF. The chain joins TRBV7-2 to TRBJ2-1, with no clear D. CDR1 is SGHTA and CDR2 is FQGNSA in the germline V gene. The CDR3 has 16 amino acids. Based on the CDR3 plus reference TRBV7-2 and TRBJ2-1, the full variable domain is GAGVSQSPSNKVTEKGKDVELRCDPISGHTALYWYRQSLGQGLEFLIYFQGNSAPDKSGLPSDRFSAERTGGSVSTLTIQRTQQEDSAVYLCASSLALRTSHNEQFFGPGTRLTVL.

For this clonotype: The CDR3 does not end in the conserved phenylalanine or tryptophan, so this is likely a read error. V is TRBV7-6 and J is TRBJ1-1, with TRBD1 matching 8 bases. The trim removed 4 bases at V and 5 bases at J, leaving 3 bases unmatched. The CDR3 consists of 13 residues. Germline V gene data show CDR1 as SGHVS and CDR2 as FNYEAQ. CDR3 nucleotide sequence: TGTGCCAGCAGCTCGGACAGGGAGACTGAAGCTTTCTAT. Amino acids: CASSSDRETEAFY.

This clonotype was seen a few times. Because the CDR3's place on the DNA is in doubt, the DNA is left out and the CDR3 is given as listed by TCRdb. The CDR3 is CISVPEGFAGGDYGYTF. The chain combines TRBV7-5 with TRBJ1-2; the DNA was not compared with TRBD1, the D call given in the table. TRBV7-5 represents a pseudogene. The CDR3 is 17 residues long, counting both termini.

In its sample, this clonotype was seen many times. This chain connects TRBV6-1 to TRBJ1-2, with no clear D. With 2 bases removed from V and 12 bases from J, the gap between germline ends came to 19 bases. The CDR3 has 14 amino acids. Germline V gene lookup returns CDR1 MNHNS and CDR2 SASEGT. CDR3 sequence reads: CASSERRTVVIDTF. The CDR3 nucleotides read TGTGCCAGCAGTGAAAGGAGGACGGTCGTTATCGACACCTTC.

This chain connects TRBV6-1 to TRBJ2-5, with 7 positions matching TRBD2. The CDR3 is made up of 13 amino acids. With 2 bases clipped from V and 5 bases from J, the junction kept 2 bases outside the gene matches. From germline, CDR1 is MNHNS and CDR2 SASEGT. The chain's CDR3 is CASSEHGGETQYF. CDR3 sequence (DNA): TGTGCCAGCAGTGAACACGGGGGGGAGACCCAGTACTTC.

The CDR3 region is CASSSGSGRAEEQYF. In DNA, the CDR3 is TGTGCCAGCAGTTCCGGGAGCGGGAGGGCTGAGGAGCAGTACTTC. The rearrangement links TRBV7-2 to TRBJ2-7; 10 bases align to TRBD2. V lost 6 bases, J lost 7 bases, and 12 bases stayed unmatched. Germline V gives CDR1 SGHTA, CDR2 FQGNSA. The CDR3 is 15 residues long.

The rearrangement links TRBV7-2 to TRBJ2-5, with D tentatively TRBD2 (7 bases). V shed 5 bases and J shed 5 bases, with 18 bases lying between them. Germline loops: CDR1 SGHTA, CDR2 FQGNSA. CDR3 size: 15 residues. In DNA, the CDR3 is TGTGCCAGCAGCCCCTTGACGGGGGGCCGGGAGACCCAGTACTTC. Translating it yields CASSPLTGGRETQYF.

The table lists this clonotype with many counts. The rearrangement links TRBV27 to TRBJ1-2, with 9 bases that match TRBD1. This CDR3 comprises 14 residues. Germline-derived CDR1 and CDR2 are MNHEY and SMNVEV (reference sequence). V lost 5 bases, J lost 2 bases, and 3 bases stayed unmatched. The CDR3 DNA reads TGTGCCAGCAGTCAACAGGGGGCGAACTATGGCTACACCTTC. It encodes CASSQQGANYGYTF.

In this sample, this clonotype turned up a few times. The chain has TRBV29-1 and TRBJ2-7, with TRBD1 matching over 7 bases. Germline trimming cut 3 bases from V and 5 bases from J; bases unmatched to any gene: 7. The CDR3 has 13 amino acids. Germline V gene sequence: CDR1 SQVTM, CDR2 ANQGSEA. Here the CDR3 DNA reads TGCAGCGTTGAGCCACAGGGGTTCCACGAGCAGTACTTC. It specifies CSVEPQGFHEQYF.

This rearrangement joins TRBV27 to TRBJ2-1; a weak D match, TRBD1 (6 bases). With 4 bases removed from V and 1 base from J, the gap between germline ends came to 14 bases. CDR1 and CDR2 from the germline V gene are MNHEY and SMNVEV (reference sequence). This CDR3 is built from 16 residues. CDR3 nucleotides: TGTGCCAGCAGTTCTTACCAGGGGATTTCCTACAATGAGCAGTTCTTC. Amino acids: CASSSYQGISYNEQFF.

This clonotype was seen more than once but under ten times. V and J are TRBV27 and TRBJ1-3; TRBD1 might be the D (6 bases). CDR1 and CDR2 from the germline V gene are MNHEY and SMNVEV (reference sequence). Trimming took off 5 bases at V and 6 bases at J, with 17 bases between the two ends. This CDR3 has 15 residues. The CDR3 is CASSMLPQGPNTIYF. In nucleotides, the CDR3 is TGTGCCAGCAGTATGCTTCCACAGGGCCCAAACACCATATATTTT.

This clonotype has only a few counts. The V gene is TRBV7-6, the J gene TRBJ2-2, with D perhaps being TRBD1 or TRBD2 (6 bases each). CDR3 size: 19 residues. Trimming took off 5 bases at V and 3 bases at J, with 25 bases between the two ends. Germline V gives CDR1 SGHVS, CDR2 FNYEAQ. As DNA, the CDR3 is TGTGCCAGCAGCCAACGTCCTGGGGGCACCTGGAGGGACACCGGGGAGCTGTTTTTT. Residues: CASSQRPGGTWRDTGELFF.

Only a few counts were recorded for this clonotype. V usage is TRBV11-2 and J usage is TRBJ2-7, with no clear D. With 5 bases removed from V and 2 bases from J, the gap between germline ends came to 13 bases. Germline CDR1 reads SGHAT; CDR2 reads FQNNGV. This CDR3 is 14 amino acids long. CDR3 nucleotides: TGTGCCAGCAGCCCCCCCGGGTTGGCCTACGAGCAGTACTTC. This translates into CASSPPGLAYEQYF. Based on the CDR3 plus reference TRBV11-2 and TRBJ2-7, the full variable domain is EAGVAQSPRYKIIEKRQSVAFWCNPISGHATLYWYQQILGQGPKLLIQFQNNGVVDDSQLPKDRFSAERLKGVDSTLKIQPAKLEDSAVYLCASSPPGLAYEQYFGPGTRLTVT.

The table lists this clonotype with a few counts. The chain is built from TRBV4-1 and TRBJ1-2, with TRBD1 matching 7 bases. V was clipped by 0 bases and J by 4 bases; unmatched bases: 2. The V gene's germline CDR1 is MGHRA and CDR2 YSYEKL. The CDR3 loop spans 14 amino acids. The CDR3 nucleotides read TGCGCCAGCAGCCAAGATGGGGACAGCTATGGCTACACCTTC. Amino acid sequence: CASSQDGDSYGYTF.

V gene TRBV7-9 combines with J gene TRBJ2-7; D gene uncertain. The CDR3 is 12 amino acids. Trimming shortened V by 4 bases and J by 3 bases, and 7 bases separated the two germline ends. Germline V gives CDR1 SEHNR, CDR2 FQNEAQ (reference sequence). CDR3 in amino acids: CASSSTHYEQYF. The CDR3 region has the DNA TGTGCCAGCAGCTCAACTCACTACGAGCAGTACTTC.

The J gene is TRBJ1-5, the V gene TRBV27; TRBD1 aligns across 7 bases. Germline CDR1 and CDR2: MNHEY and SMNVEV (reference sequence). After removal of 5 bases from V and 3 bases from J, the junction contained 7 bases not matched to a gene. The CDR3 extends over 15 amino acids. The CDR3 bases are TGTGCCAGCAGTATGAGGGGGCGAAACAATCAGCCCCAGCATTTT. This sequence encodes CASSMRGRNNQPQHF.

The CDR3 nucleotides read TGTGCCAGCAGCCCTAGCGAGGCGAACACCGGGGAGCTGTTTTTT. It specifies CASSPSEANTGELFF. The gene calls are TRBV7-9 and TRBJ2-2, with D possibly being TRBD2 (6 bases). The CDR3 has 15 amino acids. Trimming shortened V by 5 bases and J by 0 bases, and 10 bases separated the two germline ends. Germline V gene lookup returns CDR1 SEHNR and CDR2 FQNEAQ (reference sequence).

The CDR3 region is CASSPTDTPDLYGYTF. CDR3 coding DNA: TGTGCCAGCAGCCCCACGGACACTCCAGACCTATATGGCTACACCTTC. The chain couples TRBV7-9 to TRBJ1-2; D is possibly TRBD1 (5 bases). Trimming shortened V by 5 bases and J by 5 bases, and 21 bases separated the two germline ends. The CDR3 length is 16 residues. The germline V gene encodes CDR1 SEHNR and CDR2 FQNEAQ (reference sequence).

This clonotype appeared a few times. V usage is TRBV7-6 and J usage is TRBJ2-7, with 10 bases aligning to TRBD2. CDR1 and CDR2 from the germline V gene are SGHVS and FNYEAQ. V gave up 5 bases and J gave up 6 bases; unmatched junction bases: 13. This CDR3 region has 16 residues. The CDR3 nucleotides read TGTGCCAGCAGCCCGCCTAGCGGGAGCCCTCGTCCCGAGCAGTACTTC. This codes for CASSPPSGSPRPEQYF.

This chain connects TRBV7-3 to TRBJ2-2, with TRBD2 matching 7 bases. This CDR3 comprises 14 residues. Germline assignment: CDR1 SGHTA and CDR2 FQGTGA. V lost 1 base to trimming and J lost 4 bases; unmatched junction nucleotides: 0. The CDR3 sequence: CASSLRGGTGELFF. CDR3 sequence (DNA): TGTGCCAGCAGCTTAAGGGGGGGCACCGGGGAGCTGTTTTTT. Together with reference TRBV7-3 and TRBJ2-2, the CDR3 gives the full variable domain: GAGVSQTPSNKVTEKGKYVELRCDPISGHTALYWYRQSLGQGPEFLIYFQGTGAADDSGLPNDRFFAVRPEGSVSTLKIQRTERGDSAVYLCASSLRGGTGELFFGEGSRLTVL.

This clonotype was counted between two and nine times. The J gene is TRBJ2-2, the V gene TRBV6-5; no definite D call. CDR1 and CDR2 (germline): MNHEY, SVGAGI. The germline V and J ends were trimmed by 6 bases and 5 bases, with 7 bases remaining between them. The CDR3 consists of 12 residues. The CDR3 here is CASRLLTGELFF. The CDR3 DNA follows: TGTGCCAGCAGGCTTTTAACCGGGGAGCTGTTTTTT.

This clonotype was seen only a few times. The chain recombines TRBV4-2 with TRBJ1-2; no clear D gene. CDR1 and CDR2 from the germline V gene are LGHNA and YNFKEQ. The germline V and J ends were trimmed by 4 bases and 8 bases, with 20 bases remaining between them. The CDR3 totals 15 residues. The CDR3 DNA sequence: TGTGCCAGCAGCCTCAAGGCCTTTGATGGCGGGGGCTACACCTTC. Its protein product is CASSLKAFDGGGYTF.

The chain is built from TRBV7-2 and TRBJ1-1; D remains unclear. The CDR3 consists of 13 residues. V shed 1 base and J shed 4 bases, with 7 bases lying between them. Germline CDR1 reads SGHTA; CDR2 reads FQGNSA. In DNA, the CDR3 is TGTGCCAGCAGCTTAGGAGTCAGCACTGAAGCTTTCTTT. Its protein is CASSLGVSTEAFF.